The rows below give T cell receptor beta chains drawn from one sample of a study of naive and memory T cell subsets. From the UMI-ligation and nested PCR reads, TCRdb called clonotypes with MiXCR, one entry per CDR3 protein. The sample consists of 120,000 to 150,000 distinct CDR3 sequences, more than 15% of them appearing once. The sequenced sample consisted of naive CD4+ T cells from blood. The receptor source for this set is a human donor in good health. CDR3s include the opening cysteine and the closing phenylalanine or tryptophan. The D gene is left open where the match is weak. Size tells how often a clone was seen (once, few, many) or the class of an expanded clone, and some rows leave it out.

clone size: -; D gene: -; V gene: TRBV19; J gene: TRBJ2-1; CDR3 protein: CASSPSPGTMGSYNEQFF; CDR3 DNA: TGTGCCAGTAGTCCCTCCCCCGGGACAATGGGCTCCTACAATGAGCAGTTCTTC
clone size: -; D gene: TRBD2; V gene: TRBV5-1; J gene: TRBJ2-2; CDR3 protein: CASSTAQAGGFTGELFF; CDR3 DNA: TGCGCCAGCAGCACCGCCCAAGCGGGAGGCTTCACCGGGGAGCTGTTTTTT
clone size: few; D gene: -; V gene: TRBV7-8; J gene: TRBJ2-7; CDR3 protein: CASSFNRDEPYEQYF; CDR3 DNA: TGTGCCAGCAGCTTCAACCGGGACGAACCCTACGAGCAGTACTTC
clone size: few; D gene: -; V gene: TRBV3-1; J gene: TRBJ1-2; CDR3 protein: CASSPQEVGGYTF; CDR3 DNA: TGTGCCAGCAGCCCACAAGAAGTAGGGGGCTACACCTTC
clone size: -; D gene: TRBD1; V gene: TRBV18; J gene: TRBJ1-5; CDR3 protein: CASSLIGQGQNQPQHF; CDR3 DNA: TGTGCCAGCTCACTAATTGGACAGGGGCAGAATCAGCCCCAGCATTTT
clone size: -; D gene: TRBD1; V gene: TRBV5-1; J gene: TRBJ1-4; CDR3 protein: CASSRDRVVTNEKLFF; CDR3 DNA: TGCGCCAGCAGCCGTGACAGGGTAGTGACTAATGAAAAACTGTTTTTT
clone size: few; D gene: -; V gene: TRBV19; J gene: TRBJ2-7; CDR3 protein: CASSIGFSTFYEQYF; CDR3 DNA: TGTGCCAGTAGTATTGGGTTTTCGACGTTCTACGAGCAGTACTTC
clone size: few; D gene: TRBD2; V gene: TRBV7-2; J gene: TRBJ2-3; CDR3 protein: CASSISGAYTDTQYF; CDR3 DNA: TGTGCCAGCAGCATTAGCGGGGCGTACACAGATACGCAGTATTTT
clone size: few; D gene: -; V gene: TRBV7-3; J gene: TRBJ2-4; CDR3 protein: CASSPKPWDNPLAKNIQYF; CDR3 DNA: TGTGCCAGCAGCCCCAAACCGTGGGACAACCCGCTAGCCAAAAACATTCAGTACTTC
clone size: many; D gene: TRBD2; V gene: TRBV5-1; J gene: TRBJ2-1; CDR3 protein: CASSLASGGNNEQFF; CDR3 DNA: TGCGCCAGCAGCTTGGCTAGCGGCGGAAACAATGAGCAGTTCTTC
clone size: few; D gene: -; V gene: TRBV9; J gene: TRBJ2-3; CDR3 protein: CASSVQESTDTQYF; CDR3 DNA: TGTGCCAGCAGCGTGCAGGAGTCCACAGATACGCAGTATTTT
clone size: -; D gene: -; V gene: TRBV5-1; J gene: TRBJ2-2; CDR3 protein: CARSLGWQGRTGELFF; CDR3 DNA: TGCGCCAGAAGCTTGGGATGGCAGGGCCGCACCGGGGAGCTGTTTTTT
clone size: few; D gene: -; V gene: TRBV11-2; J gene: TRBJ2-3; CDR3 protein: CASTLGRGKRPSGTDTQYF; CDR3 DNA: TGTGCCAGCACCCTAGGCAGGGGAAAGCGGCCGAGCGGCACAGATACGCAGTATTTT
clone size: -; D gene: -; V gene: TRBV7-9; J gene: TRBJ2-5; CDR3 protein: CASSLGPSMETQYF; CDR3 DNA: TGTGCCAGCAGCTTAGGTCCTAGTATGGAGACCCAGTACTTC
clone size: -; D gene: TRBD1; V gene: TRBV23-1; J gene: TRBJ2-7; CDR3 protein: CASSQPGQNYEQYF; CDR3 DNA: TGCGCCAGCAGTCAACCGGGACAGAACTACGAGCAGTACTTC
clone size: few; D gene: -; V gene: TRBV28; J gene: TRBJ1-1; CDR3 protein: CASSNPKNTEAFF; CDR3 DNA: TGTGCCAGCAGTAACCCCAAGAACACTGAAGCTTTCTTT
clone size: -; D gene: -; V gene: TRBV2; J gene: TRBJ2-5; CDR3 protein: CASSFGAQETQYF; CDR3 DNA: TGTGCCAGCAGTTTCGGGGCCCAAGAGACCCAGTACTTC
clone size: -; D gene: -; V gene: TRBV28; J gene: TRBJ2-1; CDR3 protein: CASSVSPLWQFF; CDR3 DNA: TGTGCCAGCAGCGTATCCCCTCTCTGGCAGTTCTTC
clone size: few; D gene: TRBD2; V gene: TRBV29-1; J gene: TRBJ2-7; CDR3 protein: CSVKRGLDRTYEQYF; CDR3 DNA: TGCAGCGTAAAGCGGGGGCTGGACCGTACGTACGAGCAGTACTTC
clone size: -; D gene: -; V gene: TRBV20-1; J gene: TRBJ2-3; CDR3 protein: CSARVTLTDTQYF; CDR3 DNA: TGCAGTGCTAGAGTTACTCTCACAGATACGCAGTATTTT
clone size: -; D gene: TRBD1; V gene: TRBV7-2; J gene: TRBJ2-5; CDR3 protein: CASSLGGRGQLSETQYF; CDR3 DNA: TGTGCCAGCAGCTTAGGGGGCAGGGGGCAGCTGTCAGAGACCCAGTACTTC
clone size: -; D gene: -; V gene: TRBV6-6; J gene: TRBJ2-3; CDR3 protein: CATRGNTDTQYF; CDR3 DNA: TGTGCCACCAGGGGAAACACAGATACGCAGTATTTT
clone size: -; D gene: TRBD1; V gene: TRBV3-1; J gene: TRBJ1-5; CDR3 protein: CASSIGTESDQPQHF; CDR3 DNA: TGTGCCAGCAGCATCGGGACAGAATCCGATCAGCCCCAGCATTTT
clone size: few; D gene: -; V gene: TRBV12-3/TRBV12-4; J gene: TRBJ2-7; CDR3 protein: CASRVRSSYEQYF; CDR3 DNA: TGTGCCAGCAGGGTTAGGTCCTCCTACGAGCAGTACTTC
clone size: -; D gene: -; V gene: TRBV15; J gene: TRBJ1-2; CDR3 protein: CATSNHGGVIYGYTF; CDR3 DNA: TGTGCCACCAGCAACCATGGGGGGGTTATCTATGGCTACACCTTC
clone size: few; D gene: -; V gene: TRBV18; J gene: TRBJ2-3; CDR3 protein: CASSPRGLQHDADTQYF; CDR3 DNA: TGTGCCAGCTCACCGAGGGGCCTTCAGCATGACGCAGATACGCAGTATTTT
clone size: few; D gene: -; V gene: TRBV7-8; J gene: TRBJ1-4; CDR3 protein: CASSLNTGREEKLFF; CDR3 DNA: TGTGCCAGCAGCCTTAATACAGGGAGGGAAGAAAAACTGTTTTTT
clone size: -; D gene: -; V gene: TRBV4-3; J gene: TRBJ2-7; CDR3 protein: CASSRDGTYEQYF; CDR3 DNA: TGCGCCAGCAGCCGGGACGGGACCTACGAGCAGTACTTC
clone size: -; D gene: -; V gene: TRBV29-1; J gene: TRBJ2-3; CDR3 protein: CSVVVGGTDTQYF; CDR3 DNA: TGCAGCGTTGTGGTAGGGGGCACAGATACGCAGTATTTT
clone size: -; D gene: -; V gene: TRBV29-1; J gene: TRBJ2-3; CDR3 protein: CSVWTADTQYF; CDR3 DNA: TGCAGCGTTTGGACAGCAGATACGCAGTATTTT
clone size: -; D gene: -; V gene: TRBV6-5; J gene: TRBJ1-5; CDR3 protein: CASSYSEAREEMGNQPQHF; CDR3 DNA: TGTGCCAGCAGTTACTCCGAGGCTAGGGAGGAAATGGGCAATCAGCCCCAGCATTTT
clone size: -; D gene: -; V gene: TRBV12-3/TRBV12-4; J gene: TRBJ1-3; CDR3 protein: CASTPQNPGNTIYF; CDR3 DNA: TGTGCCAGCACCCCCCAGAATCCTGGAAACACCATATATTTT
clone size: -; D gene: -; V gene: TRBV4-2; J gene: TRBJ2-3; CDR3 protein: CASSVPGGSTDTQYF; CDR3 DNA: TGTGCCAGCAGCGTCCCGGGCGGGAGCACAGATACGCAGTATTTT
clone size: -; D gene: TRBD2; V gene: TRBV29-1; J gene: TRBJ2-3; CDR3 protein: CSVPRLAGLADTQYF; CDR3 DNA: TGCAGCGTTCCTCGACTAGCGGGACTGGCAGATACGCAGTATTTT
clone size: -; D gene: TRBD1; V gene: TRBV7-9; J gene: TRBJ2-7; CDR3 protein: CASSSGTGDSYEQYF; CDR3 DNA: TGTGCCAGCAGCTCCGGGACAGGGGACTCCTACGAGCAGTACTTC
clone size: few; D gene: TRBD2; V gene: TRBV20-1; J gene: TRBJ2-7; CDR3 protein: CSARGEGEPTKQYF; CDR3 DNA: TGCAGTGCTAGAGGGGAGGGCGAGCCTACGAAGCAGTACTTC
clone size: -; D gene: -; V gene: TRBV2; J gene: TRBJ1-4; CDR3 protein: CASSLTAATNEKLFF; CDR3 DNA: TGTGCCAGCAGTTTAACAGCCGCAACTAATGAAAAACTGTTTTTT
clone size: -; D gene: TRBD2; V gene: TRBV9; J gene: TRBJ2-1; CDR3 protein: CASSAGLAKYNEQFF; CDR3 DNA: TGTGCCAGCAGCGCGGGACTAGCGAAGTACAATGAGCAGTTCTTC
clone size: -; D gene: TRBD1; V gene: TRBV7-3; J gene: TRBJ2-7; CDR3 protein: CASRLGQGNYEQYF; CDR3 DNA: TGTGCCAGCAGGCTCGGACAGGGAAACTACGAGCAGTACTTC
clone size: few; D gene: -; V gene: TRBV20-1; J gene: TRBJ2-7; CDR3 protein: CSANPGPSSYEQYF; CDR3 DNA: TGCAGTGCTAATCCGGGACCGAGCTCCTACGAGCAGTACTTC
clone size: -; D gene: -; V gene: TRBV12-3/TRBV12-4; J gene: TRBJ2-7; CDR3 protein: CASISTGTSSYEQYF; CDR3 DNA: TGTGCCAGCATCTCCACGGGGACCTCATCCTACGAGCAGTACTTC
clone size: few; D gene: -; V gene: TRBV21-1; J gene: TRBJ2-7; CDR3 protein: CASSIRLVYEQYF; CDR3 DNA: TGTGCCAGCAGCATCAGACTAGTTTACGAGCAGTACTTC
clone size: few; D gene: TRBD1; V gene: TRBV27; J gene: TRBJ1-5; CDR3 protein: CASTTGAGQPQHF; CDR3 DNA: TGTGCCAGCACGACAGGGGCGGGACAGCCCCAGCATTTT
clone size: -; D gene: -; V gene: TRBV6-6; J gene: TRBJ1-3; CDR3 protein: CASSYSRGEYGNTIYF; CDR3 DNA: TGTGCCAGCAGTTACTCCCGCGGTGAATATGGAAACACCATATATTTT
clone size: few; D gene: TRBD1; V gene: TRBV5-4; J gene: TRBJ1-3; CDR3 protein: CASSRQGQGNTIYF; CDR3 DNA: TGTGCCAGCAGCCGCCAGGGACAGGGAAACACCATATATTTT
clone size: few; D gene: TRBD1; V gene: TRBV20-1; J gene: TRBJ1-6; CDR3 protein: CSARDPGQGHSPLHF; CDR3 DNA: TGCAGTGCTAGAGATCCTGGACAGGGGCACTCACCCCTCCACTTT
clone size: few; D gene: TRBD1; V gene: TRBV6-6; J gene: TRBJ1-2; CDR3 protein: CASINTGEFGYTF; CDR3 DNA: TGTGCCAGCATCAATACAGGGGAATTTGGCTACACCTTC
clone size: many; D gene: TRBD1; V gene: TRBV6-1; J gene: TRBJ2-7; CDR3 protein: CASSDIRTGTGVHEQYF; CDR3 DNA: TGTGCCAGCAGTGACATCAGGACCGGGACAGGGGTCCACGAGCAGTACTTC
clone size: -; D gene: -; V gene: TRBV20-1; J gene: TRBJ2-3; CDR3 protein: CSARDDPDTQYF; CDR3 DNA: TGCAGTGCTAGAGATGACCCAGATACGCAGTATTTT
clone size: few; D gene: -; V gene: TRBV7-2; J gene: TRBJ2-4; CDR3 protein: CASSQLAKNIQYF; CDR3 DNA: TGTGCCAGCAGTCAACTAGCCAAAAACATTCAGTACTTC
clone size: few; D gene: TRBD1; V gene: TRBV12-3/TRBV12-4; J gene: TRBJ2-7; CDR3 protein: CASAFRDRDHEQYF; CDR3 DNA: TGTGCCAGCGCTTTCCGGGACAGGGACCACGAGCAGTACTTC
clone size: -; D gene: -; V gene: TRBV12-3/TRBV12-4; J gene: TRBJ1-2; CDR3 protein: CASSLVAAAYGYTF; CDR3 DNA: TGTGCCAGCAGTTTAGTGGCGGCAGCCTATGGCTACACCTTC
clone size: few; D gene: -; V gene: TRBV27; J gene: TRBJ2-1; CDR3 protein: CASSLVRASDEQFF; CDR3 DNA: TGTGCCAGCAGTTTAGTTCGGGCCAGCGATGAGCAGTTCTTC
clone size: -; D gene: TRBD1; V gene: TRBV7-6; J gene: TRBJ1-4; CDR3 protein: CASSEYPRRGPTNEKLFF; CDR3 DNA: TGTGCCAGCAGCGAATACCCCAGAAGGGGGCCCACTAATGAAAAACTGTTTTTT
clone size: -; D gene: -; V gene: TRBV2; J gene: TRBJ1-6; CDR3 protein: CASSERGGGSPLHF; CDR3 DNA: TGTGCCAGCAGTGAACGGGGAGGTGGATCACCCCTCCACTTT